One and the same sample provided the 24 T cell receptor beta chains below, sequenced in a study of T cell repertoires in cytomegalovirus infection. TCRdb passed the reads through MiXCR, listing each CDR3 protein once. The sample holds about 830,000 distinct CDR3 sequences, around a third seen once. Antigen specificity for these receptors is unknown. The sequenced sample was cultured CD8+ T cells from PBMCs, obtained from culture after CMV antigen stimulation. The receptors were sampled from a human donor in good health (CMV status not recorded). Some clones in this sample may be carry-over from other donors' samples.

This clonotype has just a few counts. The chain couples TRBV6-5 to TRBJ2-3; TRBD2 agrees at 15 bases. Losses at the gene ends were 4 bases for V and 4 bases for J; bases not matched to a gene: 12. The length of the CDR3 is 19 residues. Germline loops: CDR1 MNHEY, CDR2 SVGAGI. The CDR3, as DNA: TGTGCCAGCAGTTTATTGACACGGACTAGCGGGGGGGCGGCAGATACGCAGTATTTT. It yields the protein CASSLLTRTSGGAADTQYF.

J is TRBJ2-1 and V is TRBV6-8; no clear D. The CDR3 loop spans 14 amino acids. The V gene lost 0 bases and the J gene lost 7 bases, with 10 bases spanning the gap. Germline V CDR1 and CDR2: MNHGY, SAAAGT. The CDR3 region has the DNA TGTGCCAGCAGTTACTCTTTACACGAGAATGAGCAGTTCTTC. Amino acid sequence: CASSYSLHENEQFF.

This clonotype appeared a few times. This chain links TRBV29-1 with TRBJ2-1; tentative D call: TRBD1 (5 bases). The CDR3 consists of 13 residues. Trimming removed 2 bases from V and 7 bases from J, with 12 bases in between. Germline assignment: CDR1 SQVTM and CDR2 ANQGSEA. For the CDR3, the DNA is TGCAGCGTTGAATTTGGCAGGGTTAATGAGCAGTTCTTC. Protein: CSVEFGRVNEQFF.

Many counts were recorded for this clonotype. The chain is built from TRBV7-8 and TRBJ1-1; D is perhaps TRBD1 (6 bases). CDR3 length: 17 amino acids. Germline CDR1 SGHVS, CDR2 FQNEAQ. Trimming took 5 bases from V and 3 from J, leaving 22 bases between them. The CDR3 bases are TGTGCCAGCAGCCCGAACGCAGGGGCGCAGACCTACACTGAAGCTTTCTTT. Its translation: CASSPNAGAQTYTEAFF.

The V and J genes are TRBV12-3 or TRBV12-4 and TRBJ1-4; 7 bases match TRBD1. Trimming cost V 6 bases and J 7 bases; bases outside gene matches: 11. CDR3 length equals 15 residues. The CDR3 DNA is TGTGCCAGCAGCTCCCCTACAGGGGACCCTGAAAAACTGTTTTTT. It yields the protein CASSSPTGDPEKLFF.

The rearrangement joins TRBV7-9 to TRBJ2-7; D not certain. This CDR3 is 13 amino acids long. V gave up 5 bases and J gave up 5 bases, with 13 bases separating them. CDR1 and CDR2 from the germline V gene are SEHNR and FQNEAQ (reference sequence). The CDR3 loop is CASSPTTRNEQYF. The CDR3, as DNA: TGTGCCAGCAGCCCCACGACGAGAAACGAGCAGTACTTC.

The V and J genes are TRBV4-1 and TRBJ1-2; D might be TRBD1 (6 bases). Trimming took 2 bases from V and 2 from J, leaving 12 bases between them. The CDR3 has 15 residues. Germline values: CDR1 MGHRA, CDR2 YSYEKL. CDR3 in DNA: TGCGCCAGCAGCCAAATCGGGACACTCAACTATGGCTACACCTTC. Translation: CASSQIGTLNYGYTF.

This clonotype is a singleton in its sample. At one end the junction does not follow the germline gene, possibly because of a read error. V gene TRBV4-1 combines with J gene TRBJ1-4; D is unresolved. CDR3 length: 16 residues. CDR1 and CDR2 (germline): MGHRA, YSYEKL. CDR3 sequence: CASSQGPQEGREKLFF. The CDR3 nucleotides are TGTGCCAGCAGCCAAGGCCCTCAGGAGGGTCGTGAAAAACTGTTTTTT.

J is TRBJ2-3 and V is TRBV7-4; D is possibly TRBD1 (6 bases). The CDR3 is made up of 16 amino acids. Trimming removed 6 bases at V and 1 base at J, with 17 bases between. Looked up from germline, CDR1 is SGHVT and CDR2 is SQSDAQ. CDR3 DNA sequence: TGTGCCAGCAGTTCCCCAGGGGCTAGGGGCACAGATACGCAGTATTTT. This translates into CASSSPGARGTDTQYF.

With regard to this clonotype: This may stem from a read error, because a much larger clone lies one nucleotide away. CDR3 DNA: TGTGTCGGGTCCACTAGCGGGGGTCTTGATGAGCAGTTCTTC. It specifies CVGSTSGGLDEQFF. The V call is TRBV7-8, the J call TRBJ2-1, with 11 bases fitting TRBD2. The CDR3 is made up of 14 amino acids. Germline V CDR1 and CDR2: SGHVS, FQNEAQ. Supplemented by reference TRBV7-8 and TRBJ2-1, the full variable domain reads GAGVSQSPRYKVAKRGQDVALRCDPISGHVSLFWYQQALGQGPEFLTYFQNEAQLDKSGLPSDRFFAERPEGSVSTLKIQRTQQEDSAVYLCVGSTSGGLDEQFFGPGTRLTVL.

On this clonotype: This sequence may be a read error, since a much larger clone differs from it by one base. The chain uses TRBV7-8 and TRBJ1-4; possibly TRBD1 for D (5 bases). CDR3 length equals 17 residues. The germline CDR1 and CDR2 sequences are SGHVS and FQNEAQ. CDR3 sequence: CANSLKVGQGSVEKLFF. DNA of the CDR3: TGTGCCAACAGCTTAAAGGTTGGGCAGGGCAGCGTAGAAAAACTGTTTTTT. Using reference TRBV7-8 and TRBJ1-4 for the parts outside the CDR3, the full variable domain is GAGVSQSPRYKVAKRGQDVALRCDPISGHVSLFWYQQALGQGPEFLTYFQNEAQLDKSGLPSDRFFAERPEGSVSTLKIQRTQQEDSAVYLCANSLKVGQGSVEKLFFGSGTQLSVL.

This chain connects TRBV15 to TRBJ2-7, with a tentative D call TRBD1 (5 bases). Germline V gene sequence: CDR1 LNHNV, CDR2 YYDKDF (reference sequence). V gave up 5 bases and J gave up 0 bases, with 23 bases separating them. The CDR3 spans 18 residues. The CDR3 DNA is TGTGCCACCAGCGAGGCTATGGGGCAGCTAACAGTCTCCTACGAGCAGTACGTC. Translating gives CATSEAMGQLTVSYEQYV.

This clonotype was observed at least ten times. V usage is TRBV20-1 and J usage is TRBJ1-6; 7 bases are a match to TRBD1. V lost 3 bases, J lost 1 base, and 9 bases stayed unmatched. The CDR3 loop spans 17 amino acids. Germline V gene sequence: CDR1 DFQATT, CDR2 SNEGSKA (reference sequence). This chain's CDR3 is CSASDRDTVSYNSPLHF. The CDR3 DNA reads TGCAGTGCTAGCGACAGGGATACAGTTTCCTATAATTCACCCCTCCACTTT.

Ten or more counts support this clonotype. The chain links TRBV7-2 to TRBJ2-6; D possibly corresponds to TRBD2 (7 bases). V was clipped by 2 bases and J by 4 bases, with 18 bases between them. The V gene's germline CDR1 is SGHTA and CDR2 FQGNSA. This CDR3 comprises 18 residues. The CDR3 sequence is CASSLPRTGGAGANVLTF. In DNA, the CDR3 is TGTGCCAGCAGCTTACCGCGGACTGGGGGGGCCGGGGCCAACGTCCTGACTTTC. The full variable domain, with the rest looked up from reference TRBV7-2 and TRBJ2-6, is GAGVSQSPSNKVTEKGKDVELRCDPISGHTALYWYRQSLGQGLEFLIYFQGNSAPDKSGLPSDRFSAERTGGSVSTLTIQRTQQEDSAVYLCASSLPRTGGAGANVLTFGAGSRLTVL.

This clonotype occurred many times. This chain links TRBV7-2 with TRBJ2-2, with 12 bases lining up with TRBD2. The V gene end was trimmed by 6 bases and the J gene end by 8 bases; junction bases not matched to a gene: 16. This CDR3 comprises 18 residues. Germline values: CDR1 SGHTA, CDR2 FQGNSA. The CDR3 DNA follows: TGTGCCAGCAGTTCGTTCCCGAGGACTAGCGGGGTGACAGGGGAGCTGTTTTTT. Residues: CASSSFPRTSGVTGELFF.

This chain connects TRBV7-9 to TRBJ1-1; D is unclear. Germline CDR1 and CDR2: SEHNR and FQNEAQ (reference sequence). Trimming stripped 5 bases from V and 11 bases from J, with 18 bases between. There are 13 residues in the CDR3. The CDR3 DNA reads TGTGCCAGCAGCGGTAGGGCTTCTCCGGGGGCTTTCTTT. The encoded protein is CASSGRASPGAFF.

This sequence joins TRBV12-3 or TRBV12-4 and TRBJ1-3, with 10 nucleotides matching TRBD1. CDR3 size: 15 residues. V was clipped by 6 bases and J by 0 bases; unmatched bases: 2. As DNA, the CDR3 is TGTGCCAGCAGGGGGACAGGGGTCTCTGGAAACACCATATATTTT. This sequence encodes CASRGTGVSGNTIYF.

The chain couples TRBV14 to TRBJ2-1, with 10 nucleotides matching TRBD2. This CDR3 contains 17 residues. V trimming: 2 bases; J trimming: 8 bases; junction bases outside the gene matches: 12. Germline V gene data show CDR1 as SGHDN and CDR2 as FVKESK. In nucleotides, the CDR3 is TGTGCCAGCAGCCAACCCTTGGGAGCGGGGGGGCTCGATGAGCAGTTCTTC. This gives the protein CASSQPLGAGGLDEQFF. The whole variable domain, remainder taken from reference TRBV14 and TRBJ2-1, is EAGVTQFPSHSVIEKGQTVTLRCDPISGHDNLYWYRRVMGKEIKFLLHFVKESKQDESGMPNNRFLAERTGGTYSTLKVQPAELEDSGVYFCASSQPLGAGGLDEQFFGPGTRLTVL.

This clonotype has more than one count but fewer than ten. The CDR3 DNA follows: TGTGCCAGCAGCCAAGTACCGCAATCCACAGATACGCAGTATTTT. Translation: CASSQVPQSTDTQYF. The V call is TRBV4-2, the J call TRBJ2-3; D is ambiguous. Trimming pared 1 base from V and 2 bases from J, leaving 10 bases between. The CDR3 is 15 amino acids. Germline V gene data show CDR1 as LGHNA and CDR2 as YNFKEQ.

This clonotype was detected once. The J gene is TRBJ2-1, the V gene TRBV5-4; D is perhaps TRBD2 (7 bases). V was cut by 0 bases and J by 8 bases, with 21 bases left in between. Germline values: CDR1 SGHNT, CDR2 YYREEE (reference sequence). The CDR3 is made up of 17 amino acids. The CDR3 sequence is CASSLVSVGGLFDEQFF. The CDR3 bases are TGTGCCAGCAGCTTGGTATCGGTGGGGGGGCTTTTCGATGAGCAGTTCTTC.

In regard to this clonotype: At one of its ends the junction is not consistent with the germline gene, which may arise from a read error. The chain employs TRBV27 and TRBJ2-5; D not certain. The CDR3 runs to 13 residues. Germline CDR1 reads MNHEY; CDR2 reads SMNVEV (reference sequence). CDR3 loop: CVSSLVARETQYF. The CDR3 coding sequence is TGTGTCAGCAGTTTAGTGGCCAGAGAGACCCAGTACTTC.

The rearrangement joins TRBV7-9 to TRBJ1-2; TRBD1 agrees at 9 bases. This CDR3 is built from 19 residues. Germline CDR1 reads SEHNR; CDR2 reads FQNEAQ (reference sequence). The V gene end was trimmed by 6 bases and the J gene end by 6 bases; junction bases not matched to a gene: 23. The chain's CDR3 is CASRIQETGGLELRHGYTF. The CDR3 region has the DNA TGTGCCAGCAGAATTCAGGAGACAGGGGGTTTGGAGTTGCGCCATGGCTACACCTTC.

This clonotype has at least ten counts. The V gene is TRBV7-6, the J gene TRBJ1-1; no definite D call. Germline assignment: CDR1 SGHVS and CDR2 FNYEAQ. The CDR3 sequence is 14 residues long. The ends were cut back, 5 bases at V and 0 bases at J, with 10 bases in the middle. In nucleotides, the CDR3 is TGTGCCAGCAGCCCAGACGGAGTGAACACTGAAGCTTTCTTT. Translating gives CASSPDGVNTEAFF. Full variable domain (rest looked up from reference TRBV7-6 and TRBJ1-1): GAGVSQSPRYKVTKRGQDVALRCDPISGHVSLYWYRQALGQGPEFLTYFNYEAQQDKSGLPNDRFSAERPEGSISTLTIQRTEQRDSAMYRCASSPDGVNTEAFFGQGTRLTVV.

This clonotype was picked up a small number of times. The gene calls are TRBV24-1 and TRBJ2-2, with a tentative D call TRBD2 (6 bases). This CDR3 is 18 amino acids long. From germline, CDR1 is KGHDR and CDR2 SFDVKD. V lost 0 bases to trimming and J lost 3 bases, with 16 bases between them. CDR3 amino acids: CATSDLRGSGEYTGELFF. In nucleotides, the CDR3 is TGTGCCACCAGTGATTTGAGGGGATCGGGGGAGTACACCGGGGAGCTGTTTTTT.